Shown below are 2 T cell receptor beta chains from a single sample sequenced in a study of OX40 agonist ivuxolimab in advanced cancers. Profiled with immunoSEQ multiplex PCR; TCRdb holds only in-frame clones, not every one. The sample lists over 50,000 clones, about four fifths seen once, with 4.6% in the top ten. The sample consisted of CD4+ or CD8+ T cells sorted from blood, taken in a trial of the OX40 agonist ivuxolimab. These receptors came from an adult with an advanced solid tumor such as melanoma, head and neck, liver or kidney cancer.

The V and J genes are TRBV14 and TRBJ2-7, with D uncertain. V dropped 1 base and J dropped 6 bases, with 10 bases sitting between them. There are 13 residues in the CDR3. From germline, CDR1 is SGHDN and CDR2 FVKESK. CDR3 sequence: CASSQARRTEQYF. CDR3 sequence (DNA): TGTGCCAGCAGCCAAGCACGGCGGACCGAGCAGTACTTC.

This chain's CDR3 is CASSILAGGRAPGELFF. The CDR3 coding sequence is TGTGCCAGTAGTATACTAGCGGGAGGGAGGGCACCCGGGGAGCTGTTTTTT. The rearrangement uses TRBV19 and TRBJ2-2; 12 bases agree with TRBD2. V shed 2 bases and J 6 bases; nucleotides not matched to a gene: 7. Germline V gene data show CDR1 as LNHDA and CDR2 as SQIVND (reference sequence). This CDR3 has 17 amino acids.